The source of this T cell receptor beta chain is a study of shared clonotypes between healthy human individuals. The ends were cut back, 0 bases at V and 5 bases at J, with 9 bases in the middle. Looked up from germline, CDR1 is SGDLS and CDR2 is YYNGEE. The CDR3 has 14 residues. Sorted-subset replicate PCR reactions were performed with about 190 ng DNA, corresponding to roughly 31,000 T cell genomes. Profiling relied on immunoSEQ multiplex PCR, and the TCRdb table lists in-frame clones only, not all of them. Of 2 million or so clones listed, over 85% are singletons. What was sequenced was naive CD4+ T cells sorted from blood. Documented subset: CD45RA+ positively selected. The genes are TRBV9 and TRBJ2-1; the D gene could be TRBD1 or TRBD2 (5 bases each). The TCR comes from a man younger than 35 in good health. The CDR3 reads CASSVGGTNNEQFF. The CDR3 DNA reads TGTGCCAGCAGCGTAGGGGGGACGAACAATGAGCAGTTCTTC.